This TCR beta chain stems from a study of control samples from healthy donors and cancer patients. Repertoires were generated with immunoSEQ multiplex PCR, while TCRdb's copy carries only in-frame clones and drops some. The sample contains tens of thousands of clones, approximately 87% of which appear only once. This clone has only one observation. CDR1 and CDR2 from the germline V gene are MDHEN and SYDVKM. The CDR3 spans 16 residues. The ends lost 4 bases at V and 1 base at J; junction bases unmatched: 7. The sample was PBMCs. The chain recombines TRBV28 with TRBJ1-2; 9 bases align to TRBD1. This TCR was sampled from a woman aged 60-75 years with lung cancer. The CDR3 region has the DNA TGTGCCAGCAGTTACGGGACAGGGAATCTTAACTATGGCTACACCTTC. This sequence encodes CASSYGTGNLNYGYTF.